This T cell receptor beta chain emerged from a study of PD-L1 blockade in urothelial cancer. Overall study context: Patients had been given 0 to 3 earlier chemotherapy regimens.

Repertoires were generated with immunoSEQ multiplex PCR, while TCRdb's copy carries only in-frame clones and drops some. The sample contains approximately 46,000 clones, 87% of which appear only once. This material consisted of PBMCs, taken around atezolizumab (anti-PD-L1) treatment. The source of this sequence is a man aged 55-75 years with urothelial cancer.

The CDR3 nucleotides read TGTGCCAGCAGTGGGCGACAGGGGGACTACGAGCAGTACTTC. Protein sequence: CASSGRQGDYEQYF. V and J are TRBV6-1 and TRBJ2-7; TRBD1 matches at 9 bases. From germline, CDR1 is MNHNS and CDR2 SASEGT. Germline trimming cut 4 bases from V and 3 bases from J; bases unmatched to any gene: 4. The CDR3 consists of 14 residues.